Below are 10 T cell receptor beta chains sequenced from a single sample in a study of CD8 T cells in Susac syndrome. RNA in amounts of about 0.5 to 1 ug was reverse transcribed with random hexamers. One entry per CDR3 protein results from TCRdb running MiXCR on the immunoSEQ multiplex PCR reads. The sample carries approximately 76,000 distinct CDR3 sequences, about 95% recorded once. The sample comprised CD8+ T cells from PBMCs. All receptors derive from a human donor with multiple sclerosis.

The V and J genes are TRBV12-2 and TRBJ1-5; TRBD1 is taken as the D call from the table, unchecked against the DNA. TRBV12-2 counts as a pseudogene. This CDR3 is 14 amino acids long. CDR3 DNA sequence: TGTGCAAGTCGCTCCCAGGGGGGGAATCAGCCCCAGCATTTT. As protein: CASRSQGGNQPQHF.

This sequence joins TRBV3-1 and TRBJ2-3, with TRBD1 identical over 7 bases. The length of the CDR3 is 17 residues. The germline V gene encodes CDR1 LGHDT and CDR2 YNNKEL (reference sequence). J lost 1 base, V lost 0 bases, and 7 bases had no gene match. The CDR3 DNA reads TGTGCCAGCAGCCAAGATGAGGGGGCGCCGGGCACAGATACGCAGTATTTT. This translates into CASSQDEGAPGTDTQYF.

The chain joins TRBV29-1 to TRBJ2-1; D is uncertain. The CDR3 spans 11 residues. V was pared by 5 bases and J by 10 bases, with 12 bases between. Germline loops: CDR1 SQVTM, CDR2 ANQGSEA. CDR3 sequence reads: CSVFSAEEQFF. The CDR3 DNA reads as TGCAGCGTTTTTTCGGCAGAGGAGCAGTTCTTC.

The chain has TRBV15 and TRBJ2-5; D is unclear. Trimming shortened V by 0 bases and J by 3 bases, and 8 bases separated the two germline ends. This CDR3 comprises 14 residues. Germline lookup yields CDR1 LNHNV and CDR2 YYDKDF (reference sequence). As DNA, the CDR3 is TGTGCCACCAGCAGAGATCCCATAGAAGAGACCCAGTACTTC. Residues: CATSRDPIEETQYF.

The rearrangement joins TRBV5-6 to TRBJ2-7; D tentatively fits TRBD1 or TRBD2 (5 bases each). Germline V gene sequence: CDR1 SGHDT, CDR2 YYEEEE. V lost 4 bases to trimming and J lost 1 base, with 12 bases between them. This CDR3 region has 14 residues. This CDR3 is CASSPGAASYEQYF. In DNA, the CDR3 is TGTGCCAGCAGCCCCGGGGCCGCTTCCTACGAGCAGTACTTC.

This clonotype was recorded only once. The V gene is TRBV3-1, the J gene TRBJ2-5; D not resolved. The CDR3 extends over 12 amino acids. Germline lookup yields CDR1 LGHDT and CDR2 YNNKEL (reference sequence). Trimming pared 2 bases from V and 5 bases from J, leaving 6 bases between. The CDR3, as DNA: TGTGCCAGCAGCCAACCTCGGGAGACCCAGTACTTC. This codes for CASSQPRETQYF.

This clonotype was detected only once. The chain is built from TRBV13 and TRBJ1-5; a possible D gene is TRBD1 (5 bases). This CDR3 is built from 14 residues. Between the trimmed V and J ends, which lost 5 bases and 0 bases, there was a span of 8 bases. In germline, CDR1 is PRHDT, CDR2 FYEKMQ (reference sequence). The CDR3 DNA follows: TGTGCCAGCAGCCAGGACATTAGCAATCAGCCCCAGCATTTT. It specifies CASSQDISNQPQHF.

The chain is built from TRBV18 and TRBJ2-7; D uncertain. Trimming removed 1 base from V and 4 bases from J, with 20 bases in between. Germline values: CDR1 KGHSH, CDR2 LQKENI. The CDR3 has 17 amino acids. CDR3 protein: CASSPQESDPVRYEQYF. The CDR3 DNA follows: TGTGCCAGCTCACCACAAGAATCGGACCCGGTTCGTTACGAGCAGTACTTC.

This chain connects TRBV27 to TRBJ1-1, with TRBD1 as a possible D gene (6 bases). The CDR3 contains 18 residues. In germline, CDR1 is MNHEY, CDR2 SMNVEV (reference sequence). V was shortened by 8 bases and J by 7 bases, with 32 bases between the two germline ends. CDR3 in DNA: TGTGCCAGCGGAAGGACCGTGACAGGCCTTCTTCGGGGCAGTGAAGCTTTCTTT. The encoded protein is CASGRTVTGLLRGSEAFF.

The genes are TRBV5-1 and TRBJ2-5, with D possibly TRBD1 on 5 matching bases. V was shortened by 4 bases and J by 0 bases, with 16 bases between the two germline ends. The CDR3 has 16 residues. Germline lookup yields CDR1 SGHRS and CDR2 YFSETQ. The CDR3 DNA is TGCGCCAGCAGCACTACAAGGACAACGTACCAAGAGACCCAGTACTTC. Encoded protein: CASSTTRTTYQETQYF.